This passage covers 32 T cell receptor beta chains from one sample sequenced in a study of cytomegalovirus exposure and HLA in healthy donors. The PCR ran on 60 Vbeta and 13 Jbeta primers. TCRdb keeps only in-frame clones here, not all; method: immunoSEQ multiplex PCR. The sample has roughly 140,000 clones; nearly 80% are singletons. Sequenced sample: PBMCs. These receptors originate from a male donor in good health and CMV-seronegative.

CDR3 nucleotides: TGTGCCAGCAGCGTGGGGGGGCTATTCGGCTACGAGCAGTACTTC. Its protein product is CASSVGGLFGYEQYF. The J gene is TRBJ2-7, the V gene TRBV9; a weak D match, TRBD2 (7 bases). V lost 2 bases and J 3 bases, leaving 15 bases between the germline ends. This CDR3 is built from 15 residues. CDR1 is SGDLS and CDR2 is YYNGEE in the germline V gene.

The J gene is TRBJ1-2, the V gene TRBV6-1, with TRBD1 matching over 11 bases. The CDR3 is 15 amino acids. V lost 1 base and J lost 4; bases outside the gene matches: 2. The germline V gene encodes CDR1 MNHNS and CDR2 SASEGT. The CDR3 is CASSEGTGGGYGYTF. The CDR3 coding sequence is TGTGCCAGCAGTGAAGGGACAGGGGGCGGCTATGGCTACACCTTC.

About this clone itself: One junction end disagrees with the germline gene, perhaps due to a read error. V is TRBV7-9 and J is TRBJ1-5; 8 nucleotides match TRBD1. Germline values: CDR1 SEHNR, CDR2 FQNEAQ (reference sequence). CDR3 size: 15 residues. DNA for the CDR3: TGTTCCAGCAGCCTGACAGGGGACCCCAATCAGCCCCAGCATTTT. Encoded protein: CSSSLTGDPNQPQHF.

This clone was detected only a few times. The chain uses TRBV5-1 and TRBJ2-7, with D tentatively TRBD1 (6 bases). The CDR3 has 15 residues. V lost 4 bases to trimming and J lost 2 bases, with 16 bases between them. Germline V gene sequence: CDR1 SGHRS, CDR2 YFSETQ. The CDR3 bases are TGCGCCAGCAGCCGGATGGGACAAGGGGCCTACGAGCAGTACTTC. Translated, it gives CASSRMGQGAYEQYF.

V usage is TRBV5-1 and J usage is TRBJ1-5, with D perhaps TRBD1 (5 bases). Trimming cost V 0 bases and J 7 bases, with 11 bases left between them. CDR1 and CDR2 from the germline V gene are SGHRS and YFSETQ. The CDR3 contains 14 residues. This CDR3 reads CASSLDRGGQPQHF. The CDR3 DNA reads as TGCGCCAGCAGCTTGGACCGGGGGGGACAGCCCCAGCATTTT.

The gene calls are TRBV7-6 and TRBJ2-3; TRBD2 is a possible D gene (5 bases). Germline values: CDR1 SGHVS, CDR2 FNYEAQ. The CDR3 consists of 14 residues. Trimming removed 3 bases at V and 4 bases at J, with 11 bases between. The DNA for the CDR3 is TGTGCCAGCAGCTTTCCCCGCGGGCCAGATACGCAGTATTTT. Translation gives CASSFPRGPDTQYF.

As to this clone: Additional DNA sequences in this sample encode the identical CDR3. The chain links TRBV5-4 to TRBJ1-4; TRBD1 might be the D (6 bases). The germline V gene encodes CDR1 SGHNT and CDR2 YYREEE (reference sequence). V was pared by 1 base and J by 7 bases, with 8 bases between. The CDR3 is 13 amino acids. The CDR3, as DNA: TGTGCCAGCAGCTTGCGAGGGGGTGAAAAACTGTTTTTT. It specifies CASSLRGGEKLFF.

The rearrangement links TRBV5-8 to TRBJ2-1, with 15 bases that match TRBD2. Per the germline V gene, CDR1 is SGHTS and CDR2 is YDEGEE. The CDR3 contains 16 residues. With 4 bases clipped from V and 8 bases from J, the junction kept 7 bases outside the gene matches. CDR3 DNA: TGTGCCAGCAGCCGGGGACTAGCGGGGGGTACGGATGAGCAGTTCTTC. Translation: CASSRGLAGGTDEQFF.

This clone showed up just a few times. The chain employs TRBV2 and TRBJ1-1; 7 positions match TRBD1. The CDR3 length is 14 residues. The J segment lost 1 base and the V segment lost 7 bases, leaving 6 bases of the junction unmatched. The V gene's germline CDR1 is SNHLY and CDR2 FYNNEI. The CDR3 here is CASTRTGTNTEAFF. The CDR3 nucleotides are TGTGCCAGCACCCGGACAGGAACGAACACTGAAGCTTTCTTT.

The rearrangement joins TRBV7-9 to TRBJ1-2, with 9 positions matching TRBD1. V gave up 3 bases and J gave up 2 bases; unmatched junction bases: 4. Germline values: CDR1 SEHNR, CDR2 FQNEAQ (reference sequence). The CDR3 covers 15 residues. This chain's CDR3 is CASSFGQGLNYGYTF. The CDR3 nucleotides read TGTGCCAGCAGCTTTGGACAGGGGTTAAACTATGGCTACACCTTC. Using reference TRBV7-9 and TRBJ1-2 for the parts outside the CDR3, the full variable domain is DTGVSQNPRHKITKRGQNVTFRCDPISEHNRLYWYRQTLGQGPEFLTYFQNEAQLEKSRLLSDRFSAERPKGSFSTLEIQRTEQGDSAMYLCASSFGQGLNYGYTFGSGTRLTVV.

This sequence joins TRBV19 and TRBJ2-7; D might be TRBD1 (5 bases). The CDR3 is 13 amino acids. CDR1 LNHDA and CDR2 SQIVND come from the germline V gene (reference sequence). V shed 5 bases and J shed 2 bases, with 10 bases lying between them. CDR3 coding DNA: TGTGCCAGTAGTCCAGACAGAGCCTACGAGCAGTACTTC. It specifies CASSPDRAYEQYF.

The chain couples TRBV19 to TRBJ2-7; tentative D call: TRBD1 (6 bases). V was trimmed by 4 bases and J by 0 bases, leaving 16 bases between them. CDR1 and CDR2 (germline): LNHDA, SQIVND (reference sequence). This CDR3 has 16 amino acids. The CDR3 DNA sequence: TGTGCCAGTAGTACCTGGACAGTACAGAGCTCCTACGAGCAGTACTTC. This encodes CASSTWTVQSSYEQYF. Combining the CDR3 with reference TRBV19 and TRBJ2-7 gives the whole variable domain DGGITQSPKYLFRKEGQNVTLSCEQNLNHDAMYWYRQDPGQGLRLIYYSQIVNDFQKGDIAEGYSVSREKKESFPLTVTSAQKNPTAFYLCASSTWTVQSSYEQYFGPGTRLTVT.

The V call is TRBV7-9, the J call TRBJ1-4; a weak D match, TRBD1 (6 bases). Trimming left V 5 bases short and J 8 bases short, with 18 bases between. This CDR3 spans 15 amino acids. Germline values: CDR1 SEHNR, CDR2 FQNEAQ (reference sequence). CDR3 sequence: CASSPSGAPTEKLFF. CDR3 coding DNA: TGTGCCAGCAGCCCCTCAGGGGCCCCAACAGAAAAACTGTTTTTT.

This chain joins TRBV30 and TRBJ2-3, with D possibly being TRBD2 (6 bases). Germline CDR1 is GTSNPN and CDR2 is SVGIG (reference sequence). The CDR3 covers 15 residues. The germline V and J ends were trimmed by 5 bases and 1 base, with 16 bases remaining between them. CDR3 nucleotide sequence: TGTGCCTGGGGGGGATGGGGGGTCGGCACAGATACGCAGTATTTT. Translated: CAWGGWGVGTDTQYF.

V gene TRBV19 combines with J gene TRBJ2-1, with 8 nucleotides matching TRBD1. The J segment lost 9 bases and the V segment lost 2 bases, leaving 12 bases of the junction unmatched. Germline CDR1 is LNHDA and CDR2 is SQIVND (reference sequence). The CDR3 spans 16 residues. The CDR3 DNA sequence: TGTGCCAGTAGTATACGACCGGGGGCAGGGGGCGGTGAGCAGTTCTTC. As protein: CASSIRPGAGGGEQFF.

This clone was seen only a few times. The chain combines TRBV6-4 with TRBJ2-2; 7 bases are shared with TRBD2. The length of the CDR3 is 16 residues. V trimming: 6 bases; J trimming: 1 base; junction bases outside the gene matches: 8. The germline gives CDR1 MRHNA, CDR2 SNTAGT. CDR3 residues: CASSEVGLGNTGELFF. The CDR3 bases are TGTGCCAGCAGCGAAGTCGGACTAGGGAACACCGGGGAGCTGTTTTTT.

The chain uses TRBV11-1 and TRBJ2-1; maybe TRBD2 (7 bases). The CDR3 has 14 residues. Deletions cut 3 bases from V and 8 bases from J, with 14 bases between. Germline assignment: CDR1 SGHAT and CDR2 FQDESV (reference sequence). The CDR3 region is CASSFDGGAHEQFF. The CDR3 region has the DNA TGTGCCAGCAGCTTTGATGGGGGGGCCCATGAGCAGTTCTTC.

The table lists this clone with a few counts. The chain carries TRBV7-2 and TRBJ1-6; possible D gene TRBD1, 5 bases. The CDR3 runs to 16 residues. V was trimmed by 6 bases and J by 9 bases, leaving 21 bases between them. From germline, CDR1 is SGHTA and CDR2 FQGNSA. CDR3 DNA sequence: TGTGCCAGCAGTCTAAGACCCACCGGGGGAATTTCACCCCTCCACTTT. This sequence encodes CASSLRPTGGISPLHF. The whole variable domain, filled in from reference TRBV7-2 and TRBJ1-6, reads GAGVSQSPSNKVTEKGKDVELRCDPISGHTALYWYRQSLGQGLEFLIYFQGNSAPDKSGLPSDRFSAERTGGSVSTLTIQRTQQEDSAVYLCASSLRPTGGISPLHFGNGTRLTVT.

Remarks on this clone: An end of the junction differs from the germline gene, which may be a read error. V gene TRBV7-2 combines with J gene TRBJ2-4, with TRBD1 identical over 7 bases. Germline CDR1 reads SGHTA; CDR2 reads FQGNSA. The CDR3 totals 15 residues. CDR3 protein: CASSAMTGPKTIQYF. CDR3 nucleotide sequence: TGTGCCAGCAGCGCAATGACAGGGCCGAAAACCATTCAGTACTTC.

The rearrangement links TRBV5-4 to TRBJ1-3, with TRBD1 identical over 9 bases. The CDR3 extends over 15 amino acids. Trimming cost V 4 bases and J 7 bases; bases outside gene matches: 9. Germline V gives CDR1 SGHNT, CDR2 YYREEE (reference sequence). CDR3 nucleotide sequence: TGTGCCAGCAGCGACGGACAGGGGAGGTGGAACACCATATATTTT. Encoded protein: CASSDGQGRWNTIYF.

The chain carries TRBV21-1 and TRBJ1-4; the table's D call of TRBD1 was not tested on the DNA. TRBV21-1 is assigned pseudogene status. The CDR3 runs to 16 residues. CDR3 loop: CASSKGWDRGLEKLFF. CDR3 sequence (DNA): TGTGCCAGCAGCAAAGGGTGGGACAGGGGGCTAGAAAAACTGTTTTTT.

The chain links TRBV6-5 to TRBJ1-6, with D tentatively TRBD1 (6 bases). With 5 bases removed from V and 8 bases from J, the gap between germline ends came to 13 bases. CDR3 size: 14 residues. Germline-derived CDR1 and CDR2 are MNHEY and SVGAGI. CDR3 region: CASSMRQVDSPLHF. DNA for the CDR3: TGTGCCAGCAGTATGCGACAGGTTGATTCACCCCTCCACTTT.

This chain links TRBV25-1 with TRBJ1-2; TRBD1 aligns across 8 bases. Germline CDR1 reads MGHDK; CDR2 reads SYGVNS. V gave up 8 bases and J gave up 3 bases; unmatched junction bases: 5. CDR3 size: 13 residues. CDR3 coding DNA: TGTGCCAGCTCATACAGGGGGGACTATGGCTACACCTTC. Translation gives CASSYRGDYGYTF.

V usage is TRBV5-1 and J usage is TRBJ1-1, with D possibly matching TRBD1 (5 bases). Per the germline V gene, CDR1 is SGHRS and CDR2 is YFSETQ. The CDR3 has 13 residues. V lost 4 bases and J 3 bases, leaving 10 bases between the germline ends. CDR3 coding DNA: TGCGCCAGCAGCACGGACACTTACACTGAAGCTTTCTTT. Translating gives CASSTDTYTEAFF.

This chain uses TRBV6-5 with TRBJ1-1; perhaps TRBD1 as D (6 bases). Germline CDR1 is MNHEY and CDR2 is SVGAGI. V lost 0 bases and J 3 bases, leaving 14 bases between the germline ends. There are 16 residues in the CDR3. CDR3 loop: CASSYSGGLVDTEAFF. The DNA for the CDR3 is TGTGCCAGCAGTTACTCGGGGGGGCTGGTCGACACTGAAGCTTTCTTT.

The chain is built from TRBV6-4 and TRBJ2-2; D is unresolved. The V and J ends lost 4 bases and 3 bases respectively, with 6 bases between them. The CDR3 covers 13 residues. Germline values: CDR1 MRHNA, CDR2 SNTAGT. The CDR3 sequence is CASSARHTGELFF. For the CDR3, the DNA is TGTGCCAGCAGTGCGCGTCACACCGGGGAGCTGTTTTTT.

This sequence joins TRBV19 and TRBJ2-5; 9 bases match TRBD1. Germline V gives CDR1 LNHDA, CDR2 SQIVND (reference sequence). J was trimmed by 2 bases and V by 4 bases; bases with no gene match: 2. CDR3 size: 14 residues. This CDR3 reads CASSSGTGQETQYF. The DNA of the CDR3 is TGTGCCAGTAGTAGCGGGACAGGGCAAGAGACCCAGTACTTC.

The CDR3 here is CASSLEAGPTYEQYF. In DNA form, the CDR3 reads TGCGCCAGCAGCTTGGAGGCAGGGCCCACCTACGAGCAGTACTTC. V usage is TRBV5-1 and J usage is TRBJ2-5; TRBD1 might be the D (5 bases). The DNA end is a closer match to TRBJ2-7, so the J assignment may be wrong. From germline, CDR1 is SGHRS and CDR2 YFSETQ. CDR3 size: 15 residues.

The V and J genes are TRBV7-2 and TRBJ2-7, with TRBD2 identical over 12 bases. V was clipped by 4 bases and J by 6 bases; unmatched bases: 4. This CDR3 region has 14 residues. Germline lookup yields CDR1 SGHTA and CDR2 FQGNSA. The CDR3 loop is CASSSSGRAFEQYF. The DNA of the CDR3 is TGTGCCAGCAGCTCTAGCGGGAGGGCCTTCGAGCAGTACTTC.

CDR3 residues: CASSLGTSGSDEQYF. DNA of the CDR3: TGTGCCAGCAGCTTAGGAACTAGCGGGAGCGACGAGCAGTACTTC. The J gene is TRBJ2-7, the V gene TRBV13; 11 bases are shared with TRBD2. V trimming: 0 bases; J trimming: 5 bases; junction bases outside the gene matches: 3. The CDR3 consists of 15 residues. The V gene's germline CDR1 is PRHDT and CDR2 FYEKMQ (reference sequence).

This clone has just a few counts. This chain connects TRBV2 to TRBJ1-1, with 8 nucleotides matching TRBD1. Germline loops: CDR1 SNHLY, CDR2 FYNNEI. V lost 5 bases and J lost 1; bases outside the gene matches: 6. The CDR3 extends over 15 amino acids. This CDR3 is CASSLQGATNTEAFF. CDR3 bases: TGTGCCAGCAGTCTCCAGGGGGCGACGAACACTGAAGCTTTCTTT.

V and J are TRBV4-1 and TRBJ1-2; TRBD1 is a possible D gene (5 bases). Germline V gives CDR1 MGHRA, CDR2 YSYEKL. Trimming shortened V by 1 base and J by 8 bases, and 14 bases separated the two germline ends. The CDR3 consists of 14 residues. CDR3 coding DNA: TGCGCCAGCAGCCAAGTCGGGGGACGAGGCGGCTACACCTTC. Translation: CASSQVGGRGGYTF.